The entry below gives a single T cell receptor beta chain sequence along with its context. Its antigen is unidentified. The CDR3 length is 13 residues. The V and J ends lost 4 bases and 3 bases respectively, with 9 bases between them. Germline V gene data show CDR1 as SGHTA and CDR2 as FQGNSA. This record comes from a study of cytomegalovirus exposure and HLA in healthy donors. Amplification used 60 Vbeta primers and 13 Jbeta primers. Assay used: immunoSEQ multiplex PCR; TCRdb lists only in-frame clones, some missing. The data contain around 110,000 clones, 80% to 85% of them seen just once; the ten biggest clones take up around 23%. Study observations and caveats: TCR beta chains associated with HLA were, in a later analysis, more clonally expanded than equally common others. Researchers reported in a later analysis that a missense DCLRE1C variant was tied to TCR beta V- and J-gene trimming.

The chain employs TRBV7-2 and TRBJ1-1; no definite D call. Sequencing was carried out using PBMCs. The clonotype was recovered from a man aged 25-40 years in good health and CMV-seropositive. The CDR3 region is CASSSFTDTEAFF. Written as DNA, the CDR3 is TGTGCCAGCAGCTCTTTCACGGACACTGAAGCTTTCTTT.